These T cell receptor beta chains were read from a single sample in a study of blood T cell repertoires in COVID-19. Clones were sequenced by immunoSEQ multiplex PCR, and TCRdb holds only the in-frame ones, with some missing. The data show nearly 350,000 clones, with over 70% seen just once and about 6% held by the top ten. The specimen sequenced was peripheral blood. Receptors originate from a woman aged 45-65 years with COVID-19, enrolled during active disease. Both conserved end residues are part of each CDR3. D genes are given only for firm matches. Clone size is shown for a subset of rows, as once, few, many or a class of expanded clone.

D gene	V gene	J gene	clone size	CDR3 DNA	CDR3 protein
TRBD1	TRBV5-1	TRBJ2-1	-	TGCGCCAGCAGCTGGAGCAGGGACAGGGCCCACTTTAATGAGCAGTTCTTC	CASSWSRDRAHFNEQFF
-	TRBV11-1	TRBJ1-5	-	TGTGCCAGCAGCTTAGACAGTCGAAGCAATCAGCCCCAGCATTTT	CASSLDSRSNQPQHF
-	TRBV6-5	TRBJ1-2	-	TGTGCCAGCAGTTACGGAGCATCCTATGGCTACACCTTC	CASSYGASYGYTF
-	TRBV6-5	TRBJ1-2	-	TGTGCCAGCAGTACGAGGACAAAAAGCTATGGCTACACCTTC	CASSTRTKSYGYTF
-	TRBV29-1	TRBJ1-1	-	TGCAGCGTCCTCCCCCCACAGGGAGTCTTGGCTGAAGCTTTCTTT	CSVLPPQGVLAEAFF
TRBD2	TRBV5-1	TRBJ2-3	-	TGCGCCAGCAGCCTTGCGCCTACTAGCGGGGGTATAAGCACAGATACGCAGTATTTT	CASSLAPTSGGISTDTQYF
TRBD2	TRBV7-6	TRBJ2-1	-	TGTGCCAGCAGCTTAGCGGGGACTAAAATAAATGAGCAGTTCTTC	CASSLAGTKINEQFF
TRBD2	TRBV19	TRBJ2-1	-	TGTGCCAGTAGTTCCCTAGCGGCCAATGAGCAGTTCTTC	CASSSLAANEQFF
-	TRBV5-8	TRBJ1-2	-	TGTGCCAGCAGCTTGGGGTGGCAGGCGTATGGCTACACCTTC	CASSLGWQAYGYTF
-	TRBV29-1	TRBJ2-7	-	TGCAGCGTTGGTCAGGTCCACTACGAGCAGTACTTC	CSVGQVHYEQYF
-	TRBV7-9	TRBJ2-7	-	TGTGCCAGCAGCTTAATAGGGTCCGGGGGCTACGAGCAGTACTTC	CASSLIGSGGYEQYF
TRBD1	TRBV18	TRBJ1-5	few	TGTGCCAGCTCACCTCTGGACAGGGATAGTCAGCCCCAGCATTTT	CASSPLDRDSQPQHF
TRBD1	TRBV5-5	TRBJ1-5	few	TGTGCCAGCAGCTCGGGACAGATTCATAGCAATCAGCCCCAGCATTTT	CASSSGQIHSNQPQHF
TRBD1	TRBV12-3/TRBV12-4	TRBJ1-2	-	TGTGCCAGCAGCCTCCACAGGGGAGGCTACACCTTC	CASSLHRGGYTF
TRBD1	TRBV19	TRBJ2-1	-	TGTGCCAGTAGTGCGTCCGGGACAGGGGGCAGGAATGAGCAGTTCTTC	CASSASGTGGRNEQFF
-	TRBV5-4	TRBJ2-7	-	TGTGCCAGCAGCCCCGCAGTGGGCAATTGGCAGTACTTC	CASSPAVGNWQYF
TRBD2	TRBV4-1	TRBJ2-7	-	TGCGCCAGCAGCGCAGGACTAGCGGGAGGGCGAGAGCAGTACTTC	CASSAGLAGGREQYF
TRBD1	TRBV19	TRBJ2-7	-	TGTGCCAGTAGTAGGCACGGGACAGACTACGAGCAGTACTTC	CASSRHGTDYEQYF
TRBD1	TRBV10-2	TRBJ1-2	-	TGCGCCAGCGGCTGGGACAGGTCTGGCTATGGCTACACCTTC	CASGWDRSGYGYTF
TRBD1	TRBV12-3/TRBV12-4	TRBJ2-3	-	TGTGCCAGCAACAAACAGGGGGAGGAGTATTTT	CASNKQGEEYF
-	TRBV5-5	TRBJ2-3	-	TGTGCCAGCAGCCGCGATGCAGATACGCAGTATTTT	CASSRDADTQYF
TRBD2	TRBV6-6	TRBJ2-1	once	TGTGCCAGCAGTTTCTCCGGGACTAGCGGCCACAATGAGCAGTTCTTC	CASSFSGTSGHNEQFF
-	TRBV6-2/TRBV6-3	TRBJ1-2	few	TGTGCCAGCAGTCGGTCGGGAGGCGTGTATGGCTACACCTTC	CASSRSGGVYGYTF
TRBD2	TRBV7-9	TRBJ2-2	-	TGTGCCAGCACCTGGAGGACTAGCGGGAACACCGGGGAGCTGTTTTTT	CASTWRTSGNTGELFF
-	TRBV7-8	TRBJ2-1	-	TGTGCCAGCAGCTCGGACAGAAACAATGAGCAGTTCTTC	CASSSDRNNEQFF
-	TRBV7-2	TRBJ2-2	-	TGTGCCAGCAGCCCCAAGTTGATGCGGGACGGGTACACCGGGGAGCTGTTTTTT	CASSPKLMRDGYTGELFF
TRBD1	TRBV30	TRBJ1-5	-	TGTGCCTGGAGTGATTTCGGGACAGGGGTCAATCAGCCCCAGCATTTT	CAWSDFGTGVNQPQHF
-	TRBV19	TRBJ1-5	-	TGTGCCAGTAGTATAGATGCGGCGCCCAATCAGCCCCAGCATTTT	CASSIDAAPNQPQHF
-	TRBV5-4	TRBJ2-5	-	TGTGCCAGCAGCTTGACAGCCCAAGAGACCCAGTACTTC	CASSLTAQETQYF
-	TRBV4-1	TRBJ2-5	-	TGCGCCAGCAGCCGACGGGACAACCAAGAGACCCAGTACTTC	CASSRRDNQETQYF
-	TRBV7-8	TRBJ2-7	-	TGTGCCAGCAGCTTAGGATCTTTGGGGGCGCGCAACGAGCAGTACTTC	CASSLGSLGARNEQYF
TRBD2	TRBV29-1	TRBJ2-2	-	TGCAGCGTTCTGAGCGGGGTGAACACCGGGGAGCTGTTTTTT	CSVLSGVNTGELFF
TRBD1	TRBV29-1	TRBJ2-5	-	TGCAGCGGCACAGGGGCGGAGGAGACCCAGTACTTC	CSGTGAEETQYF
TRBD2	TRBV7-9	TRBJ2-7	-	TGTGCCAGCAGCGTAAGCGGGGGGCTCTACGAGCAGTACTTC	CASSVSGGLYEQYF
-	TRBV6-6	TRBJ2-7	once	TGTGCCAGCAGCCCGCGAAGCGTCGCGCGGAGGTACTTC	CASSPRSVARRYF
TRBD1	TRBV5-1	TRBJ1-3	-	TGCGCCAGCAGCTTGGTGGGACAGGGACCTGGAAACACCATATATTTT	CASSLVGQGPGNTIYF
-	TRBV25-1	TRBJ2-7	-	TGTGCCAGCAGTGAATGGGTTCCGGGCTCCTACGAGCAGTACTTC	CASSEWVPGSYEQYF
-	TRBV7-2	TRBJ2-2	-	TGTGCCAGCAGCTTAATAGAAAACACCGGGGAGCTGTTTTTT	CASSLIENTGELFF
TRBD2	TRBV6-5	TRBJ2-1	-	TGTGCCAGCATAAGAACTAGCGGTTACAATGAGCAGTTCTTC	CASIRTSGYNEQFF
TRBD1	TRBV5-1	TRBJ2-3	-	TGCGCCAGCAGCTTACAGACAGGGACAGATACGCAGTATTTT	CASSLQTGTDTQYF
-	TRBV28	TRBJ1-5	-	TGTGCCAGCAGTTTGGACACCTATCAGCCCCAGCATTTT	CASSLDTYQPQHF
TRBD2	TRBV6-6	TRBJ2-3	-	TGTGCCAGCAGCCCATGGACTAGCGGGAGGACAGATACGCAGTATTTT	CASSPWTSGRTDTQYF
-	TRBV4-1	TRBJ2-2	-	TGCGCCAGCAGCCAGGGCGCGATAAACACCGGGGAGCTGTTTTTT	CASSQGAINTGELFF
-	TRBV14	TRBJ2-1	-	TGTGCCAGCAGCCTGATAGACAGGAAAAATGAGCAGTTCTTC	CASSLIDRKNEQFF
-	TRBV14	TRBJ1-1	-	TGTGCCAGCAGCCAAGATCTAGGCAGGGGCACTCAGGCTTTCTTT	CASSQDLGRGTQAFF
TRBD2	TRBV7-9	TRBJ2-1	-	TGTGCCAGTCTGAAGGCGGGAGGATCCTACAATGAGCAGTTCTTC	CASLKAGGSYNEQFF
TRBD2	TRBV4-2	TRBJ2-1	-	TGTGCCAGCAGCCACTCACTAGCGGAAGAATACAATGAGCAGTTCTTC	CASSHSLAEEYNEQFF
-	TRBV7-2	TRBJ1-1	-	TGTGCCAGCAGCTTGAGAGGCGGCACTGAAGCTTTCTTT	CASSLRGGTEAFF
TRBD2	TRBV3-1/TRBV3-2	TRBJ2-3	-	TGTGCCAGCAGCCGAAATAGCGGGAGGGCCGCGGATACGCAGTATTTT	CASSRNSGRAADTQYF
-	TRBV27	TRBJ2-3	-	TGTGCCAGCAGTTTATGGGGGAGGCCCACAGATACGCAGTATTTT	CASSLWGRPTDTQYF
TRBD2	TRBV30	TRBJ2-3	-	TGTGCCTGGAGTGGGGGAGGACTAGCGAGAACAGATACGCAGTATTTT	CAWSGGGLARTDTQYF
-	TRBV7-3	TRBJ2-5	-	TGTGCCAGCAGCTTACCCGGGAGACAAGAGACCCAGTACTTC	CASSLPGRQETQYF
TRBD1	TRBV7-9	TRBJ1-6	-	TGTGCCAGCAGCACCGGGACAGGGGCTTCACCCCTCCACTTT	CASSTGTGASPLHF
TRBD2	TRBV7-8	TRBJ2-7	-	TGTGCCAGCAGCTACCGCTCCGGGACTAGCGGATCTGAATCGGCCGAGCAGTACTTC	CASSYRSGTSGSESAEQYF
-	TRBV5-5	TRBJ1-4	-	TGTGCCAGCAGCTTGAGGACAAACGACAATGAAAAACTGTTTTTT	CASSLRTNDNEKLFF